This passage covers 9 T cell receptor beta chains from one sample sequenced in a study of blood T cells in healthy people across ages. Primed by a sample-barcoded 5' primer and a J-beta primer mix, a second PCR proceeded for 7 to 11 cycles. One entry per CDR3 protein, called by TCRdb with MiXCR from the 5' RACE reads. The repertoire holds some 1.4 million distinct CDR3 sequences, with roughly 45% as singletons. Sequencing used blood. These receptors came from a woman aged 18 to 35 in good health.

CDR3 sequence (DNA): TGCGCCAGCAGCCAAGCCCACAGGGGATACTCTGGGGCCAACGTCCTGACTTTC. Protein: CASSQAHRGYSGANVLTF. The chain uses TRBV4-3 and TRBJ2-6, with TRBD1 matching 7 bases. J lost 0 bases, V lost 1 base, and 6 bases had no gene match. From germline, CDR1 is LGHNA and CDR2 YSLEER. This CDR3 spans 18 amino acids.

The J gene is TRBJ1-3, the V gene TRBV20-1, with D perhaps TRBD1 (5 bases). From germline, CDR1 is DFQATT and CDR2 SNEGSKA (reference sequence). Trimming pared 0 bases from V and 9 bases from J, leaving 6 bases between. This CDR3 is 11 amino acids long. The CDR3, as DNA: TGCAGTGCTAGAGATCAGGGCACCATATATTTT. It codes for CSARDQGTIYF.

This rearrangement joins TRBV2 to TRBJ2-3; D possibly corresponds to TRBD1 (6 bases). V was clipped by 6 bases and J by 8 bases, with 9 bases between them. The germline V gene encodes CDR1 SNHLY and CDR2 FYNNEI. The CDR3 sequence is 11 residues long. The CDR3 region is CASSNRATQYF. The CDR3 coding sequence is TGTGCCAGCAGCAACAGGGCTACGCAGTATTTT.

This clonotype was counted a few times. V is TRBV11-2 and J is TRBJ2-3; 7 bases fit TRBD1. V trimming: 6 bases; J trimming: 1 base; junction bases outside the gene matches: 4. CDR1 SGHAT and CDR2 FQNNGV come from the germline V gene. The CDR3 is 14 residues long. In DNA, the CDR3 is TGTGCCAGCAGACAGACAGGGCGCACAGATACGCAGTATTTT. It translates to CASRQTGRTDTQYF.

The rearrangement uses TRBV20-1 and TRBJ2-2; possibly TRBD1 for D (6 bases). This CDR3 has 15 amino acids. CDR1 and CDR2 from the germline V gene are DFQATT and SNEGSKA (reference sequence). Trimming pared 1 base from V and 2 bases from J, leaving 11 bases between. The CDR3 DNA is TGCAGTGCTAGAGTGGGGGCCTCAAACACCGGGGAGCTGTTTTTT. It codes for CSARVGASNTGELFF.

The rearrangement uses TRBV29-1 and TRBJ2-3; D is ambiguous. V lost 7 bases, J lost 0 bases, and 14 bases lay in between. The CDR3 covers 14 residues. Per germline, CDR1 SQVTM and CDR2 ANQGSEA. CDR3 nucleotide sequence: TGCAGCGCACCGACGGATATTAGCACAGATACGCAGTATTTT. This gives the protein CSAPTDISTDTQYF.

This clonotype was seen a few times. CDR3 sequence: CSVATGGKTQYF. The CDR3 nucleotides are TGCAGCGTCGCGACAGGGGGTAAGACCCAGTACTTC. The chain employs TRBV29-1 and TRBJ2-5; the match to TRBD1 covers 9 bases. Germline V gene sequence: CDR1 SQVTM, CDR2 ANQGSEA. The CDR3 has 12 residues. Germline trimming cut 6 bases from V and 6 bases from J; bases unmatched to any gene: 5.

This clonotype has a handful of counts. The chain uses TRBV7-2 and TRBJ2-3; 14 bases agree with TRBD2. CDR1 SGHTA and CDR2 FQGNSA come from the germline V gene. The junction had 11 bases not matched to a gene; V was cut back by 5 bases and J by 4 bases. CDR3 length: 18 amino acids. CDR3 in DNA: TGTGCCAGCAGCGAGCGACTAGCGGGGGGGCCGTTAGCAGATACGCAGTATTTT. Amino acid sequence: CASSERLAGGPLADTQYF.

The chain links TRBV27 to TRBJ2-3, with D unclear. The germline V gene encodes CDR1 MNHEY and CDR2 SMNVEV (reference sequence). Trimming removed 5 bases at V and 4 bases at J, with 16 bases between. CDR3 size: 15 residues. The CDR3 reads CASSVVGVLPDTQYF. The CDR3 DNA sequence: TGTGCCAGCAGTGTAGTAGGCGTTCTCCCAGATACGCAGTATTTT.